This T cell receptor (beta chain) derives from a study of blood T cell repertoires in COVID-19. Looking at the study overall: The samples span acute and convalescent COVID-19 from the United States, Italy and Spain. Nucleic acid was either cDNA or gDNA, and it came from T cells, B-cell-depleted T cells, or PBMCs.

Under the authors' procedure: Amplification with reference gene primers provided the estimates of nucleated cell counts. This table comes from immunoSEQ multiplex PCR, and its TCRdb copy is limited to in-frame clones, with some not included. V and J calls and clone size are as listed in that table; D and trimming were resolved from the DNA. The sample lists about 240,000 clones; more than 85% were seen once. Germline V lookup: CDR1 SGHNT, CDR2 YYREEE (reference sequence). The CDR3 contains 16 residues. V shed 3 bases, J shed 9 bases, and the junction held 8 bases outside the gene matches. The clonotype comes from a woman in her sixties or seventies with active or convalescent COVID-19. Material: peripheral blood. The rearrangement links TRBV5-4 to TRBJ2-1; 14 nucleotides agree with TRBD2. The CDR3 loop is CASSSLTSGGAGEQFF. The CDR3 DNA sequence: TGTGCCAGCAGCTCCTTGACTAGCGGGGGGGCTGGTGAGCAGTTCTTC.